Each of the 27 T cell receptor beta chains below was sequenced from the same sample in a study of identical twins. A single record per CDR3 protein comes from TCRdb applying MiXCR to the 5' RACE reads. The repertoire includes around 490,000 distinct CDR3 sequences, roughly an eighth of them detected once, and approximately 0.98% sits in the top ten. The sample was also reused in another study, on yellow fever vaccine responses in identical twins.

Sequencing was done on a sample of CD4+ T cells sorted from blood. These receptors all come from a woman younger than 30 in good health.

The genes are TRBV20-1 and TRBJ2-2; 11 positions match TRBD2. CDR1 DFQATT and CDR2 SNEGSKA come from the germline V gene (reference sequence). The CDR3 is 17 amino acids. In DNA form, the CDR3 reads TGCACCTGGGGCTCTAGCGGGGGGCCCTCGAACACCGGGGAGCTGTTTTTT. Protein product: CTWGSSGGPSNTGELFF.

The chain uses TRBV5-1 and TRBJ1-2; 8 nucleotides line up with TRBD1. The J segment lost 8 bases and the V segment lost 3 bases, leaving 15 bases of the junction unmatched. This CDR3 is 16 amino acids long. The V gene's germline CDR1 is SGHRS and CDR2 YFSETQ. The CDR3 loop is CASSSGNAGGKDGYTF. CDR3 bases: TGCGCCAGCAGCTCGGGTAACGCAGGGGGCAAGGACGGCTACACCTTC.

The CDR3 loop reads CASSQPGSYEQYF. The CDR3 DNA is TGTGCCAGCAGCCAGCCCGGAAGCTACGAGCAGTACTTC. The chain joins TRBV7-8 to TRBJ2-7; D is uncertain. The CDR3 length is 13 residues. Germline CDR1 is SGHVS and CDR2 is FQNEAQ. Between the trimmed V and J ends, which lost 5 bases and 3 bases, there was a span of 11 bases. Full variable domain (rest looked up from reference TRBV7-8 and TRBJ2-7): GAGVSQSPRYKVAKRGQDVALRCDPISGHVSLFWYQQALGQGPEFLTYFQNEAQLDKSGLPSDRFFAERPEGSVSTLKIQRTQQEDSAVYLCASSQPGSYEQYFGPGTRLTVT.

This clonotype was seen ten or more times. The chain employs TRBV7-8 and TRBJ2-1; weak D call: TRBD2 (7 bases). The CDR3 spans 18 residues. V was shortened by 5 bases and J by 0 bases, with 20 bases between the two germline ends. CDR1 and CDR2 from the germline V gene are SGHVS and FQNEAQ. CDR3 protein: CASSLRWGREFSYNEQFF. CDR3 in DNA: TGTGCCAGCAGCCTCAGGTGGGGGCGGGAGTTCTCCTACAATGAGCAGTTCTTC.

This chain joins TRBV4-2 and TRBJ1-2; D perhaps matches TRBD1 (5 bases). Trimming removed 1 base from V and 0 bases from J, with 9 bases in between. The CDR3 totals 15 residues. Germline V gene lookup returns CDR1 LGHNA and CDR2 YNFKEQ. CDR3 sequence (DNA): TGTGCCAGCAGCCAAGTGCAGGGAGCTAACTATGGCTACACCTTC. Its protein is CASSQVQGANYGYTF.

This clonotype was seen at least ten times. CDR3 nucleotide sequence: TGTGCCAGCAGTCCTAAGGTAGACAGAGAGGATGAAGCTTTCTTT. Translated: CASSPKVDREDEAFF. J is TRBJ1-1 and V is TRBV27; D perhaps matches TRBD1 (5 bases). The CDR3 has 15 residues. V gave up 5 bases and J gave up 7 bases, with 20 bases separating them. The germline V gene has CDR1 MNHEY and CDR2 SMNVEV (reference sequence).

This clonotype occurred a few times. The chain links TRBV5-1 to TRBJ2-7; D is uncertain. The germline V gene encodes CDR1 SGHRS and CDR2 YFSETQ. CDR3 length: 15 residues. V lost 1 base to trimming and J lost 0 bases, with 11 bases between them. CDR3 in amino acids: CASSLWPESSYEQYF. The CDR3 DNA reads as TGCGCCAGCAGCTTGTGGCCAGAGAGCTCCTACGAGCAGTACTTC.

The sample holds a few counts of this clonotype. The rearrangement links TRBV28 to TRBJ2-5, with TRBD1 matching 7 bases. V lost 7 bases to trimming and J lost 5 bases; unmatched junction nucleotides: 7. The CDR3 spans 13 residues. CDR1 is MDHEN and CDR2 is SYDVKM in the germline V gene. CDR3 sequence reads: CASNIGGAETQYF. CDR3 in DNA: TGTGCCAGCAATATAGGGGGCGCGGAGACCCAGTACTTC.

This clonotype has at least ten counts. V usage is TRBV5-1 and J usage is TRBJ1-1; possibly TRBD1 for D (5 bases). The CDR3 contains 13 residues. CDR1 is SGHRS, CDR2 YFSETQ, per germline. Trimming removed 2 bases at V and 2 bases at J, with 7 bases between. CDR3 amino acids: CASSLGANTEAFF. The CDR3 nucleotides read TGCGCCAGCAGCTTAGGGGCAAACACTGAAGCTTTCTTT.

The gene calls are TRBV20-1 and TRBJ2-7; TRBD2 is a possible D gene (6 bases). V lost 0 bases and J lost 3, with 15 bases in between. Germline V lookup: CDR1 DFQATT, CDR2 SNEGSKA (reference sequence). The CDR3 length is 15 residues. CDR3 amino acids: CSARDARRDLYEQYF. CDR3 nucleotide sequence: TGCAGTGCTAGAGATGCAAGGCGGGACCTCTACGAGCAGTACTTC.

The rearrangement links TRBV7-9 to TRBJ1-6; tentatively, D is TRBD1 (6 bases). The V and J ends lost 5 bases and 7 bases respectively, with 15 bases between them. The CDR3 consists of 15 residues. CDR1 and CDR2 from the germline V gene are SEHNR and FQNEAQ (reference sequence). CDR3 nucleotide sequence: TGTGCCAGCAGCCTTTTGGCAGGGGAGAATTCACCCCTCCACTTT. It specifies CASSLLAGENSPLHF.

The chain combines TRBV5-1 with TRBJ2-5; a possible D gene is TRBD1 (5 bases). The CDR3 is 14 residues long. V gave up 7 bases and J gave up 3 bases, with 16 bases separating them. CDR1 and CDR2 (germline): SGHRS, YFSETQ. In DNA, the CDR3 is TGCGCCAGCGGAGAGGCGGACATTAAAGAGACCCAGTACTTC. Encoded protein: CASGEADIKETQYF.

V usage is TRBV27 and J usage is TRBJ2-1; 13 nucleotides agree with TRBD2. The CDR3 length is 16 residues. Germline assignment: CDR1 MNHEY and CDR2 SMNVEV (reference sequence). V shed 5 bases and J 7 bases; nucleotides not matched to a gene: 8. The CDR3 spells CASSQGGTSGDNEQFF. CDR3 coding DNA: TGTGCCAGCAGTCAGGGCGGGACTAGCGGGGATAATGAGCAGTTCTTC.

This clonotype was observed a few times. The chain has TRBV7-3 and TRBJ2-3; TRBD1 aligns across 10 bases. There are 16 residues in the CDR3. J gave up 2 bases and V 3 bases, and 5 bases lay outside the gene matches. CDR1 SGHTA and CDR2 FQGTGA come from the germline V gene. CDR3 sequence: CASSFTGTGVTDTQYF. CDR3 DNA sequence: TGTGCCAGCAGCTTTACCGGGACAGGGGTCACAGATACGCAGTATTTT.

There are a few counts of this clonotype. This chain connects TRBV5-5 to TRBJ2-7; 9 bases map to TRBD2. Germline trimming cut 5 bases from V and 2 bases from J; bases unmatched to any gene: 8. Per the germline V gene, CDR1 is SGHKS and CDR2 is YYEKEE (reference sequence). The CDR3 totals 15 residues. Here the CDR3 DNA reads TGTGCCAGCAGAAAGAATAGCGGGAGCCCCTACGAGCAGTACTTC. Translating gives CASRKNSGSPYEQYF.

The V and J genes are TRBV6-1 and TRBJ2-7, with D perhaps TRBD1 (6 bases). Between the trimmed V and J ends, which lost 6 bases and 0 bases, there was a span of 15 bases. Germline CDR1 MNHNS, CDR2 SASEGT. The CDR3 covers 15 residues. In nucleotides, the CDR3 is TGTGCCAGCAGGGGAACAGGGTCGTTCTCCTACGAGCAGTACTTC. Protein product: CASRGTGSFSYEQYF.

CDR3 loop: CASIRQKNTGELFF. The CDR3 DNA reads as TGTGCCAGCATTCGCCAGAAGAACACCGGGGAGCTGTTTTTT. This rearrangement joins TRBV6-1 to TRBJ2-2, with no clear D. The CDR3 spans 14 residues. Germline V gene data show CDR1 as MNHNS and CDR2 as SASEGT. V was cut by 7 bases and J by 1 base, with 10 bases left in between.

The rearrangement links TRBV29-1 to TRBJ2-1; no clear D. Germline V gives CDR1 SQVTM, CDR2 ANQGSEA. Trimming took off 4 bases at V and 6 bases at J, with 7 bases between the two ends. There are 11 residues in the CDR3. The DNA for the CDR3 is TGCAGCGTTGCGGCTTTCAATGAGCAGTTCTTC. This gives the protein CSVAAFNEQFF.

This clonotype was counted a few times. Written as DNA, the CDR3 is TGCGCCAGCAGCGGAGGAGGACAGCACACTGAAGCTTTCTTT. Protein: CASSGGGQHTEAFF. The chain has TRBV5-1 and TRBJ1-1; possibly TRBD1 for D (6 bases). Trimming removed 4 bases at V and 3 bases at J, with 13 bases between. CDR3 length: 14 amino acids. Per germline, CDR1 SGHRS and CDR2 YFSETQ.

The CDR3 region is CASRTWDRDAFF. CDR3 coding DNA: TGTGCCAGTAGGACCTGGGACAGGGACGCTTTCTTT. This rearrangement joins TRBV19 to TRBJ1-1, with 9 bases matching TRBD1. Losses at the gene ends were 6 bases for V and 11 bases for J; bases not matched to a gene: 7. Germline V CDR1 and CDR2: LNHDA, SQIVND (reference sequence). The length of the CDR3 is 12 residues.

Turning to this clonotype: A much larger clone sits a single nucleotide away, making a read error possible. V gene TRBV3-1 combines with J gene TRBJ2-5, with D possibly being TRBD2 (6 bases). This CDR3 has 15 amino acids. CDR1 is LGHDT, CDR2 YNNKEL, per germline (reference sequence). The CDR3 coding sequence is TGTGCCACCAGCTACGCAGCGGGCCTCCAAGAGACCCAGTACTTC. This encodes CATSYAAGLQETQYF.

This sequence joins TRBV5-1 and TRBJ2-5; 8 bases are shared with TRBD2. V was pared by 0 bases and J by 4 bases, with 5 bases of the junction left unmatched. CDR1 is SGHRS, CDR2 YFSETQ, per germline. The CDR3 spans 15 residues. The CDR3 DNA reads as TGCGCCAGCAGCTTGGCTGCGGGGGGCCCAGAGACCCAGTACTTC. This sequence encodes CASSLAAGGPETQYF.

V gene TRBV29-1 combines with J gene TRBJ2-5; TRBD2 aligns across 12 bases. The CDR3 sequence is 17 residues long. CDR1 and CDR2 from the germline V gene are SQVTM and ANQGSEA. The V gene end was trimmed by 2 bases and the J gene end by 9 bases; junction bases not matched to a gene: 16. The CDR3 nucleotides read TGCAGCGTTGAACCGGCACCCGGGACTAGCGGGTTACGCGCCCAGTACTTC. Encoded protein: CSVEPAPGTSGLRAQYF. Variable domain in full (rest from reference TRBV29-1 and TRBJ2-5): SAVISQKPSRDICQRGTSLTIQCQVDSQVTMMFWYRQQPGQSLTLIATANQGSEATYESGFVIDKFPISRPNLTFSTLTVSNMSPEDSSIYLCSVEPAPGTSGLRAQYFGPGTRLLVL.

V and J are TRBV6-1 and TRBJ2-2; TRBD1 is a possible D gene (6 bases). Trimming removed 4 bases from V and 2 bases from J, with 14 bases in between. The germline V gene has CDR1 MNHNS and CDR2 SASEGT. The CDR3 has 16 amino acids. CDR3 amino acids: CASSAKTGGNTGELFF. Here the CDR3 DNA reads TGTGCCAGCAGTGCAAAGACAGGCGGCAACACCGGGGAGCTGTTTTTT.

The V gene is TRBV11-1, the J gene TRBJ2-1; D could derive from TRBD1 or TRBD2 (6 bases each). CDR3 length: 15 residues. V shed 1 base and J shed 8 bases, with 15 bases lying between them. Germline lookup yields CDR1 SGHAT and CDR2 FQDESV (reference sequence). DNA of the CDR3: TGTGCCAGCAGCTTAGGGGGGGCCAGAGGTTATGAGCAGTTCTTC. Translation: CASSLGGARGYEQFF.

This clonotype was seen many times. This chain links TRBV5-1 with TRBJ2-1; tentatively, D is TRBD2 (6 bases). This CDR3 has 18 amino acids. The V gene's germline CDR1 is SGHRS and CDR2 YFSETQ. Between the trimmed V and J ends, which lost 2 bases and 6 bases, there was a span of 24 bases. The CDR3 DNA sequence: TGCGCCAGCAGCTTCCTCCCTCCGGGAGAAAAAGTGATCAATGAGCAGTTCTTC. This codes for CASSFLPPGEKVINEQFF.

The CDR3 sequence is CASSQEGAGGRGRNQPQHF. CDR3 in DNA: TGTGCCAGCAGCCAAGAAGGGGCTGGTGGCAGGGGGCGAAATCAGCCCCAGCATTTT. The chain recombines TRBV3-1 with TRBJ1-5; TRBD1 aligns across 8 bases. Germline CDR1 reads LGHDT; CDR2 reads YNNKEL (reference sequence). The CDR3 length is 19 residues. The trim removed 0 bases at V and 4 bases at J, leaving 14 bases unmatched.